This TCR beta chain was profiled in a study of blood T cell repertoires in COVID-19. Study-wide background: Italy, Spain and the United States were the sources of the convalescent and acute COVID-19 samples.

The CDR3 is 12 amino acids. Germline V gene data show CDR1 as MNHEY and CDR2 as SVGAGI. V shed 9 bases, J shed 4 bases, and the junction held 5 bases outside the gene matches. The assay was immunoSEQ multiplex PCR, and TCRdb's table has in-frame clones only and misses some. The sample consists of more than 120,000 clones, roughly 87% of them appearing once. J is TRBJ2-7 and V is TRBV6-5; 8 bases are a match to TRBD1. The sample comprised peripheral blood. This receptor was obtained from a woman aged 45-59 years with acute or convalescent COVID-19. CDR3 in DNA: TGTGCCAGTACGGACAGGGTTTACGAGCAGTACTTC. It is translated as CASTDRVYEQYF.